The table lists the clone carrying this TCR beta chain with a few counts. TCRdb passed the 5' RACE reads through MiXCR, listing each CDR3 protein once. This table holds more than 80,000 distinct CDR3 sequences, about an eighth found once. This specimen belongs to a study of T-cell memory formation after mild COVID-19. Study in general: Largely, TCR clusters stayed within a single donor.

Germline V CDR1 and CDR2: MGHRA, YSYEKL. J was trimmed by 3 bases and V by 0 bases; bases with no gene match: 11. This CDR3 is 18 amino acids long. This TCR derives from an adult woman who had mild COVID-19 (a few samples of this study predate the infection). Cell type and time point are not known. The sequencing input was PBMCs or a T cell subset sorted from them (not recorded which). This chain connects TRBV4-1 to TRBJ2-5, with 9 bases matching TRBD1. The CDR3, as DNA: TGCGCCAGCAGCCAAGATGCCCCTATCACAGGGGGCGAAGAGACCCAGTACTTC. Amino acids: CASSQDAPITGGEETQYF.